This TCR beta chain emerged from a study of blood T cell repertoires in COVID-19. Method: immunoSEQ multiplex PCR; TCRdb's copy keeps in-frame clones and lacks some. The table lists 250,000 or so clones, nearly 90% of them singletons. The CDR3 is made up of 17 amino acids. V was trimmed by 1 base and J by 2 bases, leaving 17 bases between them. Germline-derived CDR1 and CDR2 are SGHTA and FQGNSA. The chain recombines TRBV7-2 with TRBJ1-2, with D maybe TRBD1 (5 bases). The specimen sequenced was peripheral blood. The sequence came from a woman aged 40 to 50 who had recovered from COVID-19. The CDR3 here is CASSLVGGYDRNYGYTF. The CDR3 coding sequence is TGTGCCAGCAGCTTAGTTGGTGGGTACGACAGAAACTATGGCTACACCTTC.